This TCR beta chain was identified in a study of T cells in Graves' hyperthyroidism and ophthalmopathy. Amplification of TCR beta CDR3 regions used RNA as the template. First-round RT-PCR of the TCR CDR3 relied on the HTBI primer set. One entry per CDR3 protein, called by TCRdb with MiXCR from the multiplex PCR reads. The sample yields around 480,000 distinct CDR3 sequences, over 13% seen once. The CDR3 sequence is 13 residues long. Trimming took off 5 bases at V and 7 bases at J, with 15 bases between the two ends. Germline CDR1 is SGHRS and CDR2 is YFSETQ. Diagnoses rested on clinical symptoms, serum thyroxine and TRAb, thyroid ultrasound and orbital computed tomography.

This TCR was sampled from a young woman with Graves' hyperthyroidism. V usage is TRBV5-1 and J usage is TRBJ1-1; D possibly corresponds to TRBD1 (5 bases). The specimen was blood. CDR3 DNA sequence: TGCGCCAGCAGTTTTCCGGGGGGGGGTGAAGCTTTCTTT. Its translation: CASSFPGGGEAFF. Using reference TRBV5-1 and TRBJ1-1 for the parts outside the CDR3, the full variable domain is KAGVTQTPRYLIKTRGQQVTLSCSPISGHRSVSWYQQTPGQGLQFLFEYFSETQRNKGNFPGRFSGRQFSNSRSEMNVSTLELGDSALYLCASSFPGGGEAFFGQGTRLTVV.